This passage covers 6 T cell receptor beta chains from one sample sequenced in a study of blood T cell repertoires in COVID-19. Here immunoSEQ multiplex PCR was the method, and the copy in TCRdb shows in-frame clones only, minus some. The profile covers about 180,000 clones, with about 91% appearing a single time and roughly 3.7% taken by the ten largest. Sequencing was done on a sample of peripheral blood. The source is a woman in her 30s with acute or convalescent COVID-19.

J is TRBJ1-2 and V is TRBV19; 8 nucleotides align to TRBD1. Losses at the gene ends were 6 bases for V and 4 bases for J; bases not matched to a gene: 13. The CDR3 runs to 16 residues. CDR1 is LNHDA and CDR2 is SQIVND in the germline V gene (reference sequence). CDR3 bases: TGTGCCAGTAGCAAATACCCGACAGGGGACGTCTATGGCTACACCTTC. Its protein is CASSKYPTGDVYGYTF.

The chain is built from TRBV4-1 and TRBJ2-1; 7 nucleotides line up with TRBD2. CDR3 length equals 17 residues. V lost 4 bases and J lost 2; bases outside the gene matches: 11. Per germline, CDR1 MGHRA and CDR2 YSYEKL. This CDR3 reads CASSPILRDYPYNEQFF. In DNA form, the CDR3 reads TGCGCCAGCAGCCCCATCCTCCGGGACTATCCCTACAATGAGCAGTTCTTC.

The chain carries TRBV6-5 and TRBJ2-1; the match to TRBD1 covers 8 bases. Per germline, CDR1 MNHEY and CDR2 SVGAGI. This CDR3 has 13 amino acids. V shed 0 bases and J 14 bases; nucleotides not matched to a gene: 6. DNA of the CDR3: TGTGCCAGCAGTTACTCGCTTGACAGGGGAAAGTTCTTC. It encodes CASSYSLDRGKFF.

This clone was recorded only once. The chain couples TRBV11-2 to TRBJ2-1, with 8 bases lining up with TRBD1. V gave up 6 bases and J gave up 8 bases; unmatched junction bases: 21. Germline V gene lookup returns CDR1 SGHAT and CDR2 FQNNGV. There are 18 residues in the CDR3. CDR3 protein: CASRATVAQGTGGYEQFF. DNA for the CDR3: TGTGCCAGCAGGGCCACCGTTGCGCAAGGGACAGGCGGATATGAGCAGTTCTTC. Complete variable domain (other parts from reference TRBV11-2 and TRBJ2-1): EAGVAQSPRYKIIEKRQSVAFWCNPISGHATLYWYQQILGQGPKLLIQFQNNGVVDDSQLPKDRFSAERLKGVDSTLKIQPAKLEDSAVYLCASRATVAQGTGGYEQFFGPGTRLTVL.

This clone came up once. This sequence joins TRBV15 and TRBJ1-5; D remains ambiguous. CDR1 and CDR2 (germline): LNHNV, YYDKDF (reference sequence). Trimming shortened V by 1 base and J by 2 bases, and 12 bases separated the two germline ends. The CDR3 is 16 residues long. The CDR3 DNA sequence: TGTGCCACCAGCAGAGTAGCACCGATGGGCAATCAGCCCCAGCATTTT. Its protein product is CATSRVAPMGNQPQHF.

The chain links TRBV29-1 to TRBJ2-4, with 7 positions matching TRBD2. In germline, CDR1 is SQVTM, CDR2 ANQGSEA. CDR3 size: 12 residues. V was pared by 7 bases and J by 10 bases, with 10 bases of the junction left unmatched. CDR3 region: CSGGPTGGIQYF. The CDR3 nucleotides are TGCAGCGGCGGCCCGACGGGGGGAATTCAGTACTTC.